This T cell receptor (beta chain) was recorded in a study of blood T cells in healthy people across ages. Findings of the study overall: Higher naive T cell percentage went strongly together with higher TCR beta diversity.

This clonotype was picked up a small number of times. Its antigen is unidentified. This CDR3 is 13 amino acids long. The germline CDR1 and CDR2 sequences are LGHDT and YNNKEL (reference sequence). Trimming removed 1 base from V and 8 bases from J, with 11 bases in between. Peripheral blood was drawn, approximately 9.4 milliliters per donor. Alongside a J-beta primer mix, a sample-barcoded 5' primer served in a second PCR lasting about 7 to 12 cycles. Researchers report that each sample yielded at least 2.5 million CDR3-containing paired-end reads. TCRdb itself ran the 5' RACE reads through MiXCR, one entry per CDR3 protein. The table shows more than 600,000 distinct CDR3 sequences, with roughly 25% occurring only once. The data also belong to a second study, concerning T cells of mothers and their children. That report adds: An overlap that was slightly higher, though non-significant, was seen in related mother-child pairs versus unrelated pairs.

This clonotype originated in a boy aged 5 to 17 in good health. Sequenced material: blood. V is TRBV3-1 and J is TRBJ1-2, with no clear D. CDR3 residues: CASSQVREWGYTF. The CDR3 DNA is TGTGCCAGCAGCCAAGTCCGGGAGTGGGGCTACACCTTC.